Following are 11 T cell receptor beta chains from one sample sequenced in a study of CD8+ T cells in alopecia areata. Sequencing used cDNA as its template, made by extracting RNA and reverse transcribing it. Using immunoSEQ multiplex PCR, the repertoire was profiled, and TCRdb retains in-frame clones only, with some absent. The sample holds about 200,000 clones, roughly 60% seen once. Treatment described: oral pan-JAK inhibitor, 5-10 mg twice daily. The material was CD4+ T cells sorted from blood, obtained at week 24, from a patient treated with tofacitinib. The receptors here all came from a human donor with alopecia areata.

J is TRBJ1-1 and V is TRBV11-2; 11 positions match TRBD1. The CDR3 contains 16 residues. Germline V gene lookup returns CDR1 SGHAT and CDR2 FQNNGV. Unmatched junction bases numbered 5, after V lost 4 bases and J lost 1 base. In nucleotides, the CDR3 is TGTGCCAGCAGCTCAGGGACAGGGGGAACGAACACTGAAGCTTTCTTT. Its protein is CASSSGTGGTNTEAFF. The full variable domain, completed using reference TRBV11-2 and TRBJ1-1, is EAGVAQSPRYKIIEKRQSVAFWCNPISGHATLYWYQQILGQGPKLLIQFQNNGVVDDSQLPKDRFSAERLKGVDSTLKIQPAKLEDSAVYLCASSSGTGGTNTEAFFGQGTRLTVV.

Turning to this clone: The sample carries other DNA sequences with the same CDR3. This rearrangement joins TRBV6-5 to TRBJ2-5; no clear D gene. The CDR3 runs 13 residues. V was cut by 0 bases and J by 4 bases, with 6 bases left in between. Germline loops: CDR1 MNHEY, CDR2 SVGAGI. DNA for the CDR3: TGTGCCAGCAGTTACTCATTAGGAGAGACCCAGTACTTC. Protein product: CASSYSLGETQYF.

The chain couples TRBV13 to TRBJ2-7, with 8 bases fitting TRBD2. With V trimmed by 2 bases and J by 0 bases, 15 bases remained unmatched. Germline-derived CDR1 and CDR2 are PRHDT and FYEKMQ (reference sequence). The CDR3 contains 19 residues. CDR3 region: CASSLTGRLSGGSSYEQYF. For the CDR3, the DNA is TGTGCCAGCAGCTTAACGGGACGGCTAAGCGGGGGAAGCTCCTACGAGCAGTACTTC.

This chain links TRBV5-1 with TRBJ2-5; 8 nucleotides agree with TRBD1. The CDR3 loop spans 14 amino acids. After removal of 2 bases from V and 3 bases from J, the junction contained 3 bases not matched to a gene. The V gene's germline CDR1 is SGHRS and CDR2 YFSETQ. The chain's CDR3 is CASSFSTGEETQYF. In DNA form, the CDR3 reads TGCGCCAGCAGCTTTTCGACAGGGGAAGAGACCCAGTACTTC. Looking up the rest from reference TRBV5-1 and TRBJ2-5 gives the full variable domain: KAGVTQTPRYLIKTRGQQVTLSCSPISGHRSVSWYQQTPGQGLQFLFEYFSETQRNKGNFPGRFSGRQFSNSRSEMNVSTLELGDSALYLCASSFSTGEETQYFGPGTRLLVL.

The chain is built from TRBV29-1 and TRBJ1-1; no clear D. The CDR3 contains 12 residues. From germline, CDR1 is SQVTM and CDR2 ANQGSEA. V was trimmed by 6 bases and J by 0 bases, leaving 8 bases between them. This CDR3 reads CSVLYLNTEAFF. Written as DNA, the CDR3 is TGCAGCGTCCTGTACTTGAACACTGAAGCTTTCTTT. Combining the CDR3 with reference TRBV29-1 and TRBJ1-1 gives the whole variable domain SAVISQKPSRDICQRGTSLTIQCQVDSQVTMMFWYRQQPGQSLTLIATANQGSEATYESGFVIDKFPISRPNLTFSTLTVSNMSPEDSSIYLCSVLYLNTEAFFGQGTRLTVV.

CDR3 bases: TGTGCCAGCTCACCATGGACTAGCGTGGACACCGGGGAGCTGTTTTTT. This translates into CASSPWTSVDTGELFF. The chain couples TRBV18 to TRBJ2-2, with 9 bases identical to TRBD2. The V and J ends lost 2 bases and 3 bases, in that order; junction bases with no gene match: 4. There are 16 residues in the CDR3. CDR1 is KGHSH, CDR2 LQKENI, per germline.

The J gene is TRBJ2-2, the V gene TRBV5-4; D is possibly TRBD2 (6 bases). The V and J ends lost 3 bases and 0 bases respectively, with 9 bases between them. The CDR3 loop spans 15 amino acids. Looked up from germline, CDR1 is SGHNT and CDR2 is YYREEE (reference sequence). This CDR3 is CASSSGTANTGELFF. The CDR3 DNA follows: TGTGCCAGCAGCTCCGGGACTGCGAACACCGGGGAGCTGTTTTTT.

This chain joins TRBV6-6 and TRBJ1-1, with D uncertain. Germline V lookup: CDR1 MNHNY, CDR2 SVGAGI (reference sequence). The CDR3 covers 13 residues. Trimming took off 2 bases at V and 1 base at J, with 5 bases between the two ends. The CDR3: CASSYEENTEAFF. CDR3 DNA sequence: TGTGCCAGCAGTTACGAAGAGAACACTGAAGCTTTCTTT.

The V gene is TRBV7-9, the J gene TRBJ2-5, with TRBD2 identical over 8 bases. J was trimmed by 2 bases and V by 0 bases; bases with no gene match: 5. This CDR3 region has 16 residues. Germline lookup yields CDR1 SEHNR and CDR2 FQNEAQ (reference sequence). CDR3 bases: TGTGCCAGCAGCTTAGCGCTCGGACTAGCACAAGAGACCCAGTACTTC. Translation gives CASSLALGLAQETQYF.

The V and J genes are TRBV29-1 and TRBJ1-5, with TRBD1 as a possible D gene (6 bases). Trimming shortened V by 1 base and J by 0 bases, and 13 bases separated the two germline ends. Germline lookup yields CDR1 SQVTM and CDR2 ANQGSEA. There are 16 residues in the CDR3. The CDR3 coding sequence is TGCAGCGTTGAAGGTGTTTTACAGGGTAGCAATCAGCCCCAGCATTTT. As protein: CSVEGVLQGSNQPQHF.

V is TRBV29-1 and J is TRBJ2-3, with 11 nucleotides matching TRBD2. This CDR3 spans 14 amino acids. Per germline, CDR1 SQVTM and CDR2 ANQGSEA. V lost 4 bases and J lost 6; bases outside the gene matches: 6. The chain's CDR3 is CSVALAGGLDTQYF. CDR3 DNA sequence: TGCAGCGTTGCTTTAGCGGGGGGGCTTGATACGCAGTATTTT.